This T cell receptor (beta chain) was identified in a study of radiation and T cells in renal cell carcinoma. The protocol was immunoSEQ multiplex PCR, while the TCRdb copy is restricted to in-frame clones and leaves out a portion. This table holds some 150,000 clones, about 88% found once. The CDR3 covers 15 residues. The V gene's germline CDR1 is SEHNR and CDR2 FQNEAQ (reference sequence). Trimming at V came to 1 base and at J to 5 bases, leaving 6 bases not matched to a gene. The time point here: blood 4 weeks post-SBRT, at nephrectomy. Described treatment: 15 Gy SBRT to primary tumor, nephrectomy 4 weeks later. Nephrectomy followed 15 Gy stereotactic body radiation by 4 weeks.

This receptor was taken from a woman aged 45-65 years with renal cell carcinoma. This sequence joins TRBV7-9 and TRBJ2-5, with 8 positions matching TRBD1. The sequenced sample was blood, obtained from a patient whose treatment included radiotherapy and nephrectomy. This CDR3 is CASSLEGRGLETQYF. The CDR3, as DNA: TGTGCCAGCAGCTTAGAGGGCAGGGGGCTTGAGACCCAGTACTTC.